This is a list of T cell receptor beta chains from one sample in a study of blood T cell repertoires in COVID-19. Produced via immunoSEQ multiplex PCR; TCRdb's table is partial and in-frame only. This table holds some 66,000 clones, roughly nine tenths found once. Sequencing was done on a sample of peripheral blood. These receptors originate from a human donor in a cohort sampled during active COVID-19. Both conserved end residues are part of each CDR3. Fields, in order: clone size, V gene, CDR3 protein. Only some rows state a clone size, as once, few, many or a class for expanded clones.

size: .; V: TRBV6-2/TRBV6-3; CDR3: CASSTGTGGGEQFF
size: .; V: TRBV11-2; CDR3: CASSLGGGGGQRDTQYF
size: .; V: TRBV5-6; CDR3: CASSSYLATPLNTDTQYF
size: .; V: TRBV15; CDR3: CATSRESGESTDTQYF
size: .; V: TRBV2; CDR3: CATSGDRGETQYF
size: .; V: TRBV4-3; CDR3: CASSQDLVFRYGYTF
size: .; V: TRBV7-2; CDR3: CASSLGGRGQVKETQYF
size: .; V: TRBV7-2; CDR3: CASSAGTGGLVYGYTF
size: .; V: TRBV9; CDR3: CASSFTSGPNTGELFF
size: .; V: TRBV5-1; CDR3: CASSLFPGTGRDEQFF
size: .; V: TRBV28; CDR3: CASSLAGNTIYF
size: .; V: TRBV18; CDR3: CASSPQRQREMNTEAFF
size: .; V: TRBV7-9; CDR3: CASSLGGGAGTNEKLFF
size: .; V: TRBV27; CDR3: CASSLFPTAASVYGYTF
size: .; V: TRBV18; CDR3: CASSPTGFSTEAFF
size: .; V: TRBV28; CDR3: CASSSRLRRNTEAFF
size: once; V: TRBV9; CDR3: CASSVDVRAGGLEQFF
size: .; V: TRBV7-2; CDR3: CAIWTPSNYGYTF
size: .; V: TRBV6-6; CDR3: CASSDDPGPTEAFF
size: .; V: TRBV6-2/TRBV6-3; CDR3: CASSQVMNTEAFF
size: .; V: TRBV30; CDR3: CARTGQGNTEAFF
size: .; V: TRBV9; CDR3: CASTRDSGWFGNTQYF
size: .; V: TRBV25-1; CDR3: CASGGLAGLGYTF
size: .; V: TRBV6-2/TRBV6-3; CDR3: CASSFHSGQSFSGANVLTF
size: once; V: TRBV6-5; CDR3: CASSYSIVLNTEAFF
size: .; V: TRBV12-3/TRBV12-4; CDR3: CASSLESGRVAFF
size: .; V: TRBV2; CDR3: CAREGQGTGSHTF
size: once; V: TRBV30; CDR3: CAWNRGSTDTQYF
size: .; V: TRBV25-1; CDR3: CASKGQGPWLNEQFF
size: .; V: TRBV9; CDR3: CASSPTLAGGLNEQFF
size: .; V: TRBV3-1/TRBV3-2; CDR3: CASSQDSRGGGETQYF
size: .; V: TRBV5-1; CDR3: CASSPNRGRETQYF
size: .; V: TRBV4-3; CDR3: CASSQVVGPNEQFF
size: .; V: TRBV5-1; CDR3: CASNTPSGGAGTQYF
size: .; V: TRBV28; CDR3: CASSLAGEPQHF
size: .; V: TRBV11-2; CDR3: CASSQRQGAQSEQYF
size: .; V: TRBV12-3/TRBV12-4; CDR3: CASRDTLNYEQYF
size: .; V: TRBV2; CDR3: CASREQGSSIGYTF
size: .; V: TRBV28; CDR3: CASSASGNRETQYF
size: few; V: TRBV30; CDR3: CAWSPGYSNQPQHF
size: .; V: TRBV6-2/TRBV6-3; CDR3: CASSYSSPRAGRRSTDTQYF